This T cell receptor beta chain was captured by sequencing in a study of tissue T cells after allogeneic stem cell transplantation. This clone was found a few times. Assay used: immunoSEQ multiplex PCR; TCRdb lists only in-frame clones, some missing. The data show about 9,100 clones, with roughly 50% seen just once and 19% held by the top ten. Between the trimmed V and J ends, which lost 1 base and 0 bases, there was a span of 15 bases. Germline-derived CDR1 and CDR2 are SGHTA and FQGNSA. There are 17 residues in the CDR3. Sequencing used tissue from the jejunum, obtained at autopsy. This TCR was recovered from a female donor over 55 with lung cancer. The rearrangement uses TRBV7-2 and TRBJ2-5; no firm D call. This chain's CDR3 is CASSLVGQATNQETQYF. The CDR3 bases are TGTGCCAGCAGCTTAGTCGGGCAGGCAACGAACCAAGAGACCCAGTACTTC.